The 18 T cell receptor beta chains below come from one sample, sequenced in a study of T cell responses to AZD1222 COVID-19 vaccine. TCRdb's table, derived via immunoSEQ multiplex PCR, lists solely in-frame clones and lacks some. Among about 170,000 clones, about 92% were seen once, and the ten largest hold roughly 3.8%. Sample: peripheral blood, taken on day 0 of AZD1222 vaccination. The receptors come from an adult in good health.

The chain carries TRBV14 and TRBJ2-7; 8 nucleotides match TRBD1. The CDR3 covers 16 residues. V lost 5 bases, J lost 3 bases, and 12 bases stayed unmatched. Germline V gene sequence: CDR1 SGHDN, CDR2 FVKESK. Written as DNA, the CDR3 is TGTGCCAGCAGCTTGCGACAGGGGAGCATAGTCTACGAGCAGTACTTC. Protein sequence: CASSLRQGSIVYEQYF.

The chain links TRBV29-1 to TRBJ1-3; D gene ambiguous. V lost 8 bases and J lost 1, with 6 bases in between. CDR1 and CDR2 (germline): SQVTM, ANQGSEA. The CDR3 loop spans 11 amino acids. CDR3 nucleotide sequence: TGCAGCTACGGTTCTGGAAACACCATATATTTT. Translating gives CSYGSGNTIYF.

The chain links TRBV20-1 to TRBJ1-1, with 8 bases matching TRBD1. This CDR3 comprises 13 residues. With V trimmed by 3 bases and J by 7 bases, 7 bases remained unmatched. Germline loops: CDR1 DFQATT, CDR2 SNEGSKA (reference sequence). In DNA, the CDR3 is TGCAGTGCTAGTGGCAGGGGGCGGGTTGAAGCTTTCTTT. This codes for CSASGRGRVEAFF.

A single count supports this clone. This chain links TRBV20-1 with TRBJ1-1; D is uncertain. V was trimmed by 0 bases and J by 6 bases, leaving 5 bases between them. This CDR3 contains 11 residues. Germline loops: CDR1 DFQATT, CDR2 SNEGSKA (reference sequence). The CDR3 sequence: CSARDWSEAFF. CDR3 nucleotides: TGCAGTGCTAGAGATTGGTCTGAAGCTTTCTTT.

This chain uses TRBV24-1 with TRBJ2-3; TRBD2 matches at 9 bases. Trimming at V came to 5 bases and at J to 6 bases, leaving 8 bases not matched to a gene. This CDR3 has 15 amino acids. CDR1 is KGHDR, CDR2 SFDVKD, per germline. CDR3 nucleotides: TGTGCCACCAGTGTCGGAGCGGGAGGTGCGGATACGCAGTATTTT. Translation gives CATSVGAGGADTQYF.

The CDR3 reads CASSYSGAINQPQHF. CDR3 in DNA: TGTGCCAGCAGCTATTCGGGGGCCATAAATCAGCCCCAGCATTTT. The genes are TRBV7-9 and TRBJ1-5, with TRBD1 as a possible D gene (6 bases). The V gene's germline CDR1 is SEHNR and CDR2 FQNEAQ (reference sequence). The CDR3 spans 15 residues. V dropped 4 bases and J dropped 4 bases, with 14 bases sitting between them.

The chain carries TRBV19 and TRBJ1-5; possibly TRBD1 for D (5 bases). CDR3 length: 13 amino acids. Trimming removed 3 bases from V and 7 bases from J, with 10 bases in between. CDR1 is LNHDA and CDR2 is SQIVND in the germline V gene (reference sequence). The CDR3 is CASSMVTGQPQHF. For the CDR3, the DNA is TGTGCCAGTAGTATGGTAACAGGACAGCCCCAGCATTTT.

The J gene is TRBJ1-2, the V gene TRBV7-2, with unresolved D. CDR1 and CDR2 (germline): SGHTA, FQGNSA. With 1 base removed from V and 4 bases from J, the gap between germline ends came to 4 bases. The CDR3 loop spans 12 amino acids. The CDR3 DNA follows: TGTGCCAGCAGCTTAGAAGCCTATGGCTACACCTTC. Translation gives CASSLEAYGYTF.

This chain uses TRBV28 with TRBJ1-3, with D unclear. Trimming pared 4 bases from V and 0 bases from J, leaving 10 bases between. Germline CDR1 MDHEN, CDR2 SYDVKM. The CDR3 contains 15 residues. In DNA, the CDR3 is TGTGCCAGCAGTTCGGACGGTAGCTCTGGAAACACCATATATTTT. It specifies CASSSDGSSGNTIYF.

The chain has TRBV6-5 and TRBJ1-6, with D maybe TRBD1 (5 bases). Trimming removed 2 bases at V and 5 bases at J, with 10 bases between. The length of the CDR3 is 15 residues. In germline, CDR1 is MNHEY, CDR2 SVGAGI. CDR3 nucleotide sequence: TGTGCCAGCAGTTACGAGGGGTACAATAATTCACCCCTCCACTTT. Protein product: CASSYEGYNNSPLHF.

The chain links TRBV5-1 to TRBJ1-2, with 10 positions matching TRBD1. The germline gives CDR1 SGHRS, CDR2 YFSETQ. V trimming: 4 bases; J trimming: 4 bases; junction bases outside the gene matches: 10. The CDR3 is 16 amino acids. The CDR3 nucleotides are TGCGCCAGCAGCATATCTGGACAGGGGGTCTCCTATGGCTACACCTTC. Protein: CASSISGQGVSYGYTF.

CDR3 nucleotides: TGTGCCAGCAGTGAATCAGGCTTGGGCACCGGGGAGCTGTTTTTT. Its translation: CASSESGLGTGELFF. The V gene is TRBV25-1, the J gene TRBJ2-2; D ambiguous. The germline V gene has CDR1 MGHDK and CDR2 SYGVNS. The CDR3 runs to 15 residues. V was shortened by 1 base and J by 4 bases, with 10 bases between the two germline ends.

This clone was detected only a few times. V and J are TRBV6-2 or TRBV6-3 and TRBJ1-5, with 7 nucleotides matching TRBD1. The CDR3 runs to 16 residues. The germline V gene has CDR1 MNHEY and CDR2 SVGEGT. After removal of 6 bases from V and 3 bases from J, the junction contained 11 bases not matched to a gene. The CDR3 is CASSPWEGAFNQPQHF. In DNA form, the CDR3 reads TGTGCCAGCAGCCCTTGGGAGGGGGCTTTCAATCAGCCCCAGCATTTT.

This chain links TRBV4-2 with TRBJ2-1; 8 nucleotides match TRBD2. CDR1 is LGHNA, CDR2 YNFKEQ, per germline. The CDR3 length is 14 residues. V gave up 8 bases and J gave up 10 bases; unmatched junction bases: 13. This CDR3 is CASAGLAQAGEQFF. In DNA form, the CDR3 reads TGTGCCAGCGCTGGACTAGCCCAAGCGGGGGAGCAGTTCTTC.

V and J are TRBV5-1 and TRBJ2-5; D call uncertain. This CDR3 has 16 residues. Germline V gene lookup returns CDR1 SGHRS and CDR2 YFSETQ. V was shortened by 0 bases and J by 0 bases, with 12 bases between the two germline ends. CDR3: CASSLGFPANQETQYF. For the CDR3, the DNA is TGCGCCAGCAGCTTGGGATTCCCCGCAAACCAAGAGACCCAGTACTTC.

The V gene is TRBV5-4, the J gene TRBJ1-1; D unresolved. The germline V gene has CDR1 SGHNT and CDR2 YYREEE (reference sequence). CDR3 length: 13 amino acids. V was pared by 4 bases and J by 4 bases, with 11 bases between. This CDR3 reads CASSQPSSTEAFF. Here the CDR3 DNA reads TGTGCCAGCAGCCAGCCTTCATCCACTGAAGCTTTCTTT.

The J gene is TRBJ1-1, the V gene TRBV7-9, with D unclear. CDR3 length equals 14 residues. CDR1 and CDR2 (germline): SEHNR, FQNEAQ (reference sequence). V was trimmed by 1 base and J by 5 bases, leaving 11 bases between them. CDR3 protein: CASSLVPPGTEAFF. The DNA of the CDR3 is TGTGCCAGCAGCTTAGTCCCGCCGGGGACTGAAGCTTTCTTT.

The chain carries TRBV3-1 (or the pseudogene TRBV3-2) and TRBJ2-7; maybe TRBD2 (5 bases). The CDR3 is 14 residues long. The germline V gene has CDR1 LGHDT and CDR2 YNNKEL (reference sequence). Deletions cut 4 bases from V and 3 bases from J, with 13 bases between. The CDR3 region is CASSPPGNYYEQYF. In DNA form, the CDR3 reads TGTGCCAGCAGCCCCCCGGGGAACTACTACGAGCAGTACTTC.